This TCR beta chain was recorded in a study of blood T cell repertoires in COVID-19. Original analysis: Amplification with reference gene primers provided the estimates of nucleated cell counts. The protocol was immunoSEQ multiplex PCR, while the TCRdb copy is restricted to in-frame clones and leaves out a portion. Clone size and V and J calls were adopted from that table, with D and trimming inferred from the DNA. The sample shows about 210,000 clones, 80% to 90% of them seen only once. CDR3 size: 15 residues. Germline V gene data show CDR1 as SNHLY and CDR2 as FYNNEI. Trimming removed 4 bases from V and 6 bases from J; junction bases left unmatched: 9.

Sequenced material: peripheral blood. The source is a woman aged 80 or over with COVID-19, enrolled during active disease. The V call is TRBV2, the J call TRBJ2-3, with TRBD2 matching 8 bases. The chain's CDR3 is CASSVGGAGDDTQYF. The CDR3 DNA follows: TGTGCCAGCAGTGTCGGGGGGGCCGGTGACGATACGCAGTATTTT.